One and the same sample provided the 18 T cell receptor beta chains below, sequenced in a study of T cell responses to AZD1222 COVID-19 vaccine. Assay used: immunoSEQ multiplex PCR; TCRdb lists only in-frame clones, some missing. The sample holds 120,000 or so clones; around 87% are singletons and the top ten take more than 9%. The material sequenced was peripheral blood, taken on day 0 of AZD1222 vaccination. The source is an adult in good health.

This clone was observed once. The CDR3 DNA reads as TGTGCCAGCAGTTACTGGGGCGGACGCTTGAACACTGAAGCTTTCTTT. Translated: CASSYWGGRLNTEAFF. The chain links TRBV6-2 or TRBV6-3 to TRBJ1-1; D possibly corresponds to TRBD1 (5 bases). Germline loops: CDR1 MNHEY, CDR2 SVGEGT. V shed 1 base and J shed 0 bases, with 12 bases lying between them. This CDR3 region has 16 residues.

The sample holds a few counts of this clone. The V call is TRBV28, the J call TRBJ2-7, with D possibly matching TRBD1 (5 bases). Germline V gene sequence: CDR1 MDHEN, CDR2 SYDVKM. The CDR3 has 16 amino acids. V was pared by 3 bases and J by 0 bases, with 15 bases between. CDR3 protein: CASSFRLDSLSYEQYF. CDR3 bases: TGTGCCAGCAGTTTCCGATTAGACAGCCTCTCCTACGAGCAGTACTTC. The full variable domain, rest sourced from reference TRBV28 and TRBJ2-7, is DVKVTQSSRYLVKRTGEKVFLECVQDMDHENMFWYRQDPGLGLRLIYFSYDVKMKEKGDIPEGYSVSREKKERFSLILESASTNQTSMYLCASSFRLDSLSYEQYFGPGTRLTVT.

The chain carries TRBV6-1 and TRBJ2-7, with D perhaps matching TRBD2 (6 bases). CDR1 and CDR2 (germline): MNHNS, SASEGT. The V end lost 3 bases, the J end lost 4 bases, and 7 bases lay between the germline ends. The CDR3 has 12 amino acids. This CDR3 is CASSDSGYEQYF. CDR3 bases: TGTGCCAGCAGTGACAGCGGGTACGAGCAGTACTTC.

The table lists this clone with a few counts. The V and J genes are TRBV9 and TRBJ1-3, with D unclear. Germline V lookup: CDR1 SGDLS, CDR2 YYNGEE. This CDR3 contains 18 residues. V was clipped by 1 base and J by 0 bases, with 17 bases between them. The CDR3 DNA reads TGTGCCAGCAGCGTAACCGGATTAGAGGCTAGCTCTGGAAACACCATATATTTT. This gives the protein CASSVTGLEASSGNTIYF.

V and J are TRBV6-5 and TRBJ2-3; D is ambiguous. This CDR3 is 12 amino acids long. CDR1 is MNHEY and CDR2 is SVGAGI in the germline V gene. The V and J ends lost 6 bases and 2 bases respectively, with 6 bases between them. This CDR3 is CASRSPTDTQYF. CDR3 in DNA: TGTGCCAGCAGATCCCCCACAGATACGCAGTATTTT.

The table lists this clone with a count of one. This chain uses TRBV5-4 with TRBJ2-3; D gene uncertain. Looked up from germline, CDR1 is SGHNT and CDR2 is YYREEE (reference sequence). The V gene lost 0 bases and the J gene lost 2 bases, with 4 bases spanning the gap. The CDR3 consists of 13 residues. The CDR3 sequence: CASSLDNTDTQYF. The CDR3, as DNA: TGTGCCAGCAGCTTGGACAACACAGATACGCAGTATTTT.

The V and J genes are TRBV6-6 and TRBJ1-1, with D possibly TRBD1 on 5 matching bases. Germline V gene sequence: CDR1 MNHNY, CDR2 SVGAGI (reference sequence). The V and J ends lost 6 bases and 4 bases respectively, with 15 bases between them. CDR3 size: 14 residues. The CDR3 DNA sequence: TGTGCCAGCAGCCAGTACCAGGGTGTCACTGAAGCTTTCTTT. Protein product: CASSQYQGVTEAFF.

The V gene is TRBV5-1, the J gene TRBJ1-2; 7 bases fit TRBD1. CDR1 is SGHRS, CDR2 YFSETQ, per germline. This CDR3 comprises 13 residues. V gave up 4 bases and J gave up 7 bases; unmatched junction bases: 7. CDR3 sequence (DNA): TGCGCCAGCAGCCTAAGGGGGCGTGGTGGCTACACCTTC. Protein product: CASSLRGRGGYTF. The whole variable domain, remainder taken from reference TRBV5-1 and TRBJ1-2, is KAGVTQTPRYLIKTRGQQVTLSCSPISGHRSVSWYQQTPGQGLQFLFEYFSETQRNKGNFPGRFSGRQFSNSRSEMNVSTLELGDSALYLCASSLRGRGGYTFGSGTRLTVV.

This sequence joins TRBV7-2 and TRBJ1-2, with 9 bases fitting TRBD1. CDR1 is SGHTA and CDR2 is FQGNSA in the germline V gene. The V gene end was trimmed by 3 bases and the J gene end by 4 bases; junction bases not matched to a gene: 9. This CDR3 is built from 16 residues. CDR3 coding DNA: TGTGCCAGCAGCTTCCGTCCGGGACAGGGCTTCTATGGCTACACCTTC. It codes for CASSFRPGQGFYGYTF.

This clone has a handful of counts. The chain couples TRBV11-2 to TRBJ1-4; maybe TRBD1 (6 bases). V was clipped by 0 bases and J by 7 bases, with 9 bases between them. The CDR3 has 14 amino acids. From germline, CDR1 is SGHAT and CDR2 FQNNGV. DNA for the CDR3: TGTGCCAGCAGCTTAGATACAGGGTTTGAAAAACTGTTTTTT. It translates to CASSLDTGFEKLFF.

V usage is TRBV5-1 and J usage is TRBJ2-7; 8 nucleotides agree with TRBD2. Germline loops: CDR1 SGHRS, CDR2 YFSETQ. The J segment lost 2 bases and the V segment lost 8 bases, leaving 9 bases of the junction unmatched. The CDR3 loop spans 14 amino acids. CDR3 coding DNA: TGCGCCAGTGGGAGCGGGGGTCCCACCTACGAGCAGTACTTC. Its translation: CASGSGGPTYEQYF. Full variable domain (remainder filled in from reference TRBV5-1 and TRBJ2-7): KAGVTQTPRYLIKTRGQQVTLSCSPISGHRSVSWYQQTPGQGLQFLFEYFSETQRNKGNFPGRFSGRQFSNSRSEMNVSTLELGDSALYLCASGSGGPTYEQYFGPGTRLTVT.

In this sample, this clone turned up a few times. This chain connects TRBV4-2 to TRBJ1-2; 8 bases agree with TRBD1. V was clipped by 1 base and J by 4 bases; unmatched bases: 5. The length of the CDR3 is 15 residues. Germline CDR1 LGHNA, CDR2 YNFKEQ. The CDR3 spells CASSQVSGGGYGYTF. The CDR3 DNA reads as TGTGCCAGCAGCCAAGTATCAGGGGGCGGCTATGGCTACACCTTC.

The rearrangement uses TRBV19 and TRBJ1-2; D remains unclear. Germline CDR1 is LNHDA and CDR2 is SQIVND (reference sequence). The CDR3 has 12 residues. The V and J ends lost 7 bases and 7 bases respectively, with 13 bases between them. The CDR3 region has the DNA TGTGCCAGTACGGGGTGGGAAGGTGGCTACACCTTC. Translating it yields CASTGWEGGYTF.

The chain has TRBV3-1 (or the pseudogene TRBV3-2) and TRBJ1-4; D remains ambiguous. This CDR3 is built from 14 residues. V was clipped by 2 bases and J by 8 bases, with 12 bases between them. The germline V gene has CDR1 LGHDT and CDR2 YNNKEL (reference sequence). Here the CDR3 reads CASSQNPGTEKLFF. DNA for the CDR3: TGTGCCAGCAGCCAAAACCCGGGAACGGAAAAACTGTTTTTT.

V gene TRBV9 combines with J gene TRBJ2-7, with TRBD2 matching 9 bases. This CDR3 region has 18 residues. The germline V gene has CDR1 SGDLS and CDR2 YYNGEE. The trim removed 0 bases at V and 2 bases at J, leaving 12 bases unmatched. The CDR3 protein is CASSVEPLVAGATYEQYF. The CDR3 DNA is TGTGCCAGCAGCGTAGAACCCCTCGTAGCGGGAGCAACCTACGAGCAGTACTTC.

The CDR3 DNA reads TGTGCCAGCAGCCGCGTTCCGGGACAACCGGGACTAGCGGGAGGGCCCCTGAAGTACGAGCAGTACTTC. It codes for CASSRVPGQPGLAGGPLKYEQYF. The chain is built from TRBV7-8 and TRBJ2-7, with 16 bases identical to TRBD2. This CDR3 comprises 23 residues. With 5 bases clipped from V and 4 bases from J, the junction kept 26 bases outside the gene matches. The germline V gene encodes CDR1 SGHVS and CDR2 FQNEAQ.

The genes are TRBV7-9 and TRBJ1-1, with TRBD1 identical over 8 bases. This CDR3 has 13 amino acids. V was clipped by 5 bases and J by 5 bases; unmatched bases: 4. From germline, CDR1 is SEHNR and CDR2 FQNEAQ (reference sequence). The CDR3 bases are TGTGCCAGCAGCAGGACAGGGTATACTGAAGCTTTCTTT. The encoded protein is CASSRTGYTEAFF.

The CDR3, as DNA: TGTGCCAGCAGCTTAGGGACAGGGAGGAACACTGAAGCTTTCTTT. The encoded protein is CASSLGTGRNTEAFF. This chain links TRBV7-8 with TRBJ1-1, with TRBD1 identical over 8 bases. CDR1 SGHVS and CDR2 FQNEAQ come from the germline V gene. The CDR3 extends over 15 amino acids. The V segment lost 1 base and the J segment 1 base; nucleotides outside the gene matches: 2.